This T cell receptor (beta chain) appears in the sequencing data of a study of OX40 agonist ivuxolimab in advanced cancers. Study background: Patients were dosed with the agonistic anti-OX40 (CD134) antibody ivuxolimab. General study results and limits: CD4+ and CD8+ T cells in blood underwent clonal expansion by week 6 at 0.1 to 3.0 mg/kg. Low clonal expansion, among the lowest seen, marked partial responders at 0.1-3.0 mg/kg.

Clones were read by immunoSEQ multiplex PCR, and TCRdb kept only the in-frame ones, dropping some. The table includes fewer than 85,000 clones, around four fifths detected once. As to this clone: Its target is not known.

Germline V gene sequence: CDR1 MRHNA, CDR2 SNTAGT. CDR3 length equals 13 residues. The V end was cut by 6 bases, the J end by 4 bases, with 12 bases between. The chain carries TRBV6-4 and TRBJ1-2; D perhaps matches TRBD1 (5 bases). This clonotype originated in an adult with an advanced solid tumor such as melanoma, head and neck, liver or kidney cancer. Sample: CD4+ or CD8+ T cells sorted from blood, taken in a trial of the OX40 agonist ivuxolimab. The CDR3: CASSGGGTYGYTF. The CDR3, as DNA: TGTGCCAGCAGCGGGGGGGGAACCTATGGCTACACCTTC.